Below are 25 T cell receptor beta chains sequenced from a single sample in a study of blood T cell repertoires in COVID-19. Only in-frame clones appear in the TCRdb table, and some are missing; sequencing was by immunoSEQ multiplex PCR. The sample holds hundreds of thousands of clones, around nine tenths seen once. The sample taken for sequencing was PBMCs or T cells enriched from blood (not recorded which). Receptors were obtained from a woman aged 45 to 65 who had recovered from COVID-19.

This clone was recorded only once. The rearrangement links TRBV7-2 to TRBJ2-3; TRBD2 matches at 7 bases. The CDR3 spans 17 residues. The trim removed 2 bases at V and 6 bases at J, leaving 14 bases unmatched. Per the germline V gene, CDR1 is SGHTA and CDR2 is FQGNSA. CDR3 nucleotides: TGTGCCAGCAGCTTACTGGCTAGCGGCACAGGTGGGGATACGCAGTATTTT. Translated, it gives CASSLLASGTGGDTQYF. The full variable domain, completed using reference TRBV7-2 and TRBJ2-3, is GAGVSQSPSNKVTEKGKDVELRCDPISGHTALYWYRQSLGQGLEFLIYFQGNSAPDKSGLPSDRFSAERTGGSVSTLTIQRTQQEDSAVYLCASSLLASGTGGDTQYFGPGTRLTVL.

The CDR3 nucleotides read TGTGCCAGCAGCCCTCCAGGGATGGCTGAAGCTTTCTTT. Translating gives CASSPPGMAEAFF. The chain links TRBV2 to TRBJ1-1; D perhaps matches TRBD1 (5 bases). V shed 6 bases and J shed 6 bases, with 14 bases lying between them. The CDR3 is made up of 13 amino acids. From germline, CDR1 is SNHLY and CDR2 FYNNEI.

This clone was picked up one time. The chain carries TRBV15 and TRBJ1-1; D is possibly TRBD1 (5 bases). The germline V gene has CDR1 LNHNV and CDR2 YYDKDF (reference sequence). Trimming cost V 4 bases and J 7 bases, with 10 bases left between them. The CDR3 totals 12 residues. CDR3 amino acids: CATSTSGGEAFF. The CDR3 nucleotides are TGTGCCACCAGCACCTCGGGGGGTGAAGCTTTCTTT.

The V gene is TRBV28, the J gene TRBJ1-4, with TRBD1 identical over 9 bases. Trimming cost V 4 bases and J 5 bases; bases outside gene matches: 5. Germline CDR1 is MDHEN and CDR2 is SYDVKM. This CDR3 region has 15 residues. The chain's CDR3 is CASSSAGTGNEKLFF. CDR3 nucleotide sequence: TGTGCCAGCAGTTCCGCTGGGACAGGGAATGAAAAACTGTTTTTT.

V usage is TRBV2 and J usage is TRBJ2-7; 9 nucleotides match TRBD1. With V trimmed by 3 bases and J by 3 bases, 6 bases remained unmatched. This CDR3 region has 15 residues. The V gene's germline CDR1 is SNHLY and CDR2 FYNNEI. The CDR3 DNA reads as TGTGCCAGCAGTGACTTGGGACAGGGAGACTACGAGCAGTACTTC. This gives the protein CASSDLGQGDYEQYF.

DNA for the CDR3: TGTGCCAGCAAGTTCAACGGGGGGTACTACAATGAGCAGTTCTTC. This encodes CASKFNGGYYNEQFF. The chain has TRBV2 and TRBJ2-1; 7 bases match TRBD2. The CDR3 runs 15 residues. Germline CDR1 SNHLY, CDR2 FYNNEI. V dropped 7 bases and J dropped 3; count of bases not matched to a gene: 9.

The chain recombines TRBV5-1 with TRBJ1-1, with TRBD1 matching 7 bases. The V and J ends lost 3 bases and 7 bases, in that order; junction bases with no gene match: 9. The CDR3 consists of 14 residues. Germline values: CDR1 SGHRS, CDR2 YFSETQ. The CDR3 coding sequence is TGCGCCAGCAGCTATGGAGAGGGGGCGGTTGAAGCTTTCTTT. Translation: CASSYGEGAVEAFF.

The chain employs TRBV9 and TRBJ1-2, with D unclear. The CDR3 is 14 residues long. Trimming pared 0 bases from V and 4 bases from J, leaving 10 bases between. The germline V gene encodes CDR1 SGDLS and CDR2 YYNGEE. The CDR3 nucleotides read TGTGCCAGCAGCGTAGAAGAGGAGCTCTATGGCTACACCTTC. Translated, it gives CASSVEEELYGYTF.

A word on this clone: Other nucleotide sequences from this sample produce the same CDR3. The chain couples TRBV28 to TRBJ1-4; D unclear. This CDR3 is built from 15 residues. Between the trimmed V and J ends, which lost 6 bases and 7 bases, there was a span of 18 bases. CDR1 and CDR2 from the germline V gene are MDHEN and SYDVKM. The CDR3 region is CASSLPRGSGEKLFF. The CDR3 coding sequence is TGTGCCAGCAGCCTGCCCAGAGGGAGTGGTGAAAAACTGTTTTTT. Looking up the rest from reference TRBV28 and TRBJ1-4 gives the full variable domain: DVKVTQSSRYLVKRTGEKVFLECVQDMDHENMFWYRQDPGLGLRLIYFSYDVKMKEKGDIPEGYSVSREKKERFSLILESASTNQTSMYLCASSLPRGSGEKLFFGSGTQLSVL.

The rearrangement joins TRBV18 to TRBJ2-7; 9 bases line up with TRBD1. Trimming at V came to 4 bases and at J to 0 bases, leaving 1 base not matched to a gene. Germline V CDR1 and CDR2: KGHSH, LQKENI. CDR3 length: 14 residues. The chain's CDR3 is CASSLTGGSYEQYF. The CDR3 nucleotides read TGTGCCAGCTCACTGACAGGGGGCTCCTACGAGCAGTACTTC.

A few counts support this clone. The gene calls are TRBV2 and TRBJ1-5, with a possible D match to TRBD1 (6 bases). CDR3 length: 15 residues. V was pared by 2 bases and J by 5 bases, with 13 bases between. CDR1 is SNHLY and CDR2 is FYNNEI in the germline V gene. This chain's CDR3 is CASSELSGGHQPQHF. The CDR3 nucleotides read TGTGCCAGCAGTGAATTGTCGGGGGGCCATCAGCCCCAGCATTTT.

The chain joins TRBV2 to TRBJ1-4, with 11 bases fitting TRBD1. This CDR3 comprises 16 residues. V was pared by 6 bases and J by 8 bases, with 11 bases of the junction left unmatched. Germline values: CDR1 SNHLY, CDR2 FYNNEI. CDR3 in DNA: TGTGCCAGCAGCCCGGACAGGGGGCGAGTTGGGGAAAAACTGTTTTTT. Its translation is CASSPDRGRVGEKLFF.

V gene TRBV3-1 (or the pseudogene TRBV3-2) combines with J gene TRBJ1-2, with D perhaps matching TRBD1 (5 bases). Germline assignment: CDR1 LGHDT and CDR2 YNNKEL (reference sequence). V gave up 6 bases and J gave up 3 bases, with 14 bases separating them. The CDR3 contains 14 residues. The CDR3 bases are TGTGCCAGCAGTCCCACTCAGGGATACTATGGCTACACCTTC. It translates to CASSPTQGYYGYTF.

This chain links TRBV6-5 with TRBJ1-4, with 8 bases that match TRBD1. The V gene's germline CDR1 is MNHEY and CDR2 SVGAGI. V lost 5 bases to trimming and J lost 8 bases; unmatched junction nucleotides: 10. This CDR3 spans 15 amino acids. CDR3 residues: CASSNRVGQEEKLFF. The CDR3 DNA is TGTGCCAGCAGTAATAGGGTGGGACAGGAGGAAAAACTGTTTTTT.

This CDR3 reads CASRAGGNQPQHF. CDR3 bases: TGTGCCAGCAGGGCAGGCGGCAATCAGCCCCAGCATTTT. The chain has TRBV27 and TRBJ1-5; D not resolved. Germline V gene sequence: CDR1 MNHEY, CDR2 SMNVEV (reference sequence). Trimming shortened V by 6 bases and J by 2 bases, and 8 bases separated the two germline ends. This CDR3 region has 13 residues.

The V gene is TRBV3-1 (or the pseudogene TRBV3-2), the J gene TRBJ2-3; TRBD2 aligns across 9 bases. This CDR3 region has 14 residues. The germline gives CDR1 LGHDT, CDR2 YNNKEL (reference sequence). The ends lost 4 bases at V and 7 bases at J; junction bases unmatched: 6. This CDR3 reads CASSLRGGRNTQYF. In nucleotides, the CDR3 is TGTGCCAGCAGCCTGCGGGGGGGCCGCAATACGCAGTATTTT.

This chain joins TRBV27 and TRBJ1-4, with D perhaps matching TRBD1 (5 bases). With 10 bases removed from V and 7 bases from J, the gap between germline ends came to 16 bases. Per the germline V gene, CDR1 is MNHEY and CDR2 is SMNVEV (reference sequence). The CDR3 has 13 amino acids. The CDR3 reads CATAGVVGEKLFF. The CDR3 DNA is TGTGCCACCGCGGGGGTGGTGGGTGAAAAACTGTTTTTT.

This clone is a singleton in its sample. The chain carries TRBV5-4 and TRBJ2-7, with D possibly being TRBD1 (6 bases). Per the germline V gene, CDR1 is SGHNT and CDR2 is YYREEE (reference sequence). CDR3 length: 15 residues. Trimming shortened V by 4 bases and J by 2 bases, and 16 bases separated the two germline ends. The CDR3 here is CASSTGQRLTYEQYF. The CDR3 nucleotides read TGTGCCAGCAGCACCGGACAGCGCTTGACCTACGAGCAGTACTTC.

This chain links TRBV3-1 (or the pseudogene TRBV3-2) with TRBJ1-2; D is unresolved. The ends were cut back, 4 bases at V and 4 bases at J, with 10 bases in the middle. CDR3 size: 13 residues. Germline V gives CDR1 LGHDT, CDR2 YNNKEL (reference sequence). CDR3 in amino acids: CASSPAWSYGYTF. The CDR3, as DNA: TGTGCCAGCAGCCCCGCTTGGAGCTATGGCTACACCTTC.

The DNA of the CDR3 is TGTGCCACCAGCAGCCTTCAGGCGGGTAATTCACCCCTCCACTTT. This gives the protein CATSSLQAGNSPLHF. V usage is TRBV15 and J usage is TRBJ1-6; D call uncertain. The V end lost 3 bases, the J end lost 6 bases, and 12 bases lay between the germline ends. Germline CDR1 is LNHNV and CDR2 is YYDKDF (reference sequence). CDR3 length equals 15 residues.

This CDR3 reads CAWRPPLTGYGYTF. For the CDR3, the DNA is TGTGCCTGGAGGCCCCCCCTCACAGGGTATGGCTACACCTTC. The genes are TRBV30 and TRBJ1-2, with a possible D match to TRBD1 (6 bases). V lost 3 bases and J 5 bases, leaving 16 bases between the germline ends. Germline V lookup: CDR1 GTSNPN, CDR2 SVGIG (reference sequence). This CDR3 region has 14 residues.

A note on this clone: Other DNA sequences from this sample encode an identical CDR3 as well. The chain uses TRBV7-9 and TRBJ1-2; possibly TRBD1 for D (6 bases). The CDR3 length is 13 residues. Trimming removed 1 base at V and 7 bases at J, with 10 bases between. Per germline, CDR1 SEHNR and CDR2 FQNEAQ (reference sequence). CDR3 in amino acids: CASSLETGGGYTF. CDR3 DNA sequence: TGTGCCAGCAGCTTAGAGACAGGTGGTGGCTACACCTTC.

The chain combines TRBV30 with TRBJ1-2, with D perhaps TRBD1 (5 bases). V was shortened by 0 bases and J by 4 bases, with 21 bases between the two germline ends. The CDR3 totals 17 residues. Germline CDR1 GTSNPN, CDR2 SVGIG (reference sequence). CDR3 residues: CAWSVAGLTRWFYGYTF. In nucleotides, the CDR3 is TGTGCCTGGAGTGTCGCGGGGCTTACTCGGTGGTTCTATGGCTACACCTTC.

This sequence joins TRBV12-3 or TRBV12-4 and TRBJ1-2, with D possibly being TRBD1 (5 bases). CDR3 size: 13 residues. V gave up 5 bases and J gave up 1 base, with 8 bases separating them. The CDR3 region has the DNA TGTGCCAGCAGTCCGACAGTTAACTATGGCTACACCTTC. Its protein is CASSPTVNYGYTF.

The CDR3 sequence is CASSQRRLLAGGYNEQFF. CDR3 bases: TGTGCCAGCAGCCAGAGACGTCTTCTAGCGGGGGGATACAATGAGCAGTTCTTC. The chain employs TRBV7-2 and TRBJ2-1; 11 nucleotides align to TRBD2. Germline V CDR1 and CDR2: SGHTA, FQGNSA. The CDR3 has 18 residues. V gave up 5 bases and J gave up 4 bases; unmatched junction bases: 13.